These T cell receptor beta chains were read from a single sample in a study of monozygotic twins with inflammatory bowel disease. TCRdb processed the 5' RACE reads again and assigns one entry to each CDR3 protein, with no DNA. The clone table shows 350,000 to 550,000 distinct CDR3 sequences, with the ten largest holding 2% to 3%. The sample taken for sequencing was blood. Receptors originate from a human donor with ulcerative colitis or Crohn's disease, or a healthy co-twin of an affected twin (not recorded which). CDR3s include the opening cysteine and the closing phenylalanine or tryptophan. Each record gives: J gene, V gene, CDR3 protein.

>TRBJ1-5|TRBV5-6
CASKRQGAGNQLQHF
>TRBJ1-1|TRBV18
CASSPRGGSNTEAFF
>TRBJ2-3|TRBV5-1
CASSPGLAGGMDTQYF
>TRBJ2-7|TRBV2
CASTWGRLYEQYF
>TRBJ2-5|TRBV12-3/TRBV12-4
CASSFAGGQETQYF
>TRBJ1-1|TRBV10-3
CAISESRGMNTEAFF
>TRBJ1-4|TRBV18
CASSPGTGGRNEKLFF
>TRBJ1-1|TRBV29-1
CSVDRDGMNTEAFF
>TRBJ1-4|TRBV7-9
CASSSGGGQKLFF
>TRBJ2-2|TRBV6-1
CASSERIPANTGELFF
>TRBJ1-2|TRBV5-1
CASSLDGNYGYTF
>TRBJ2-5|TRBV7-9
CASSLVRGGYQETQYF
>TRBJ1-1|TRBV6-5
CASRKTGYGEAFF
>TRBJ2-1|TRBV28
CASTAGDRGEQFF
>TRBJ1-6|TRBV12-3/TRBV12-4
CASSLPNSPLHF
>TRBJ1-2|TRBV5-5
CASSLFGRGGYGYTF
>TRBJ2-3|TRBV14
CASSMGQGYTDTQYF
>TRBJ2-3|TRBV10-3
CAISERSLNTDTQYF
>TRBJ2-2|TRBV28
CASGSQGAAGELFF
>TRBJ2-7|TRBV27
CASSLLGSIYEQYF
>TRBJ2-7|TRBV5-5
CASSDQRASYEQYF
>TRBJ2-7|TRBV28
CASSPGGGVYEQYF
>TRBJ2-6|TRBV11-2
CASSLGANRALHSGANVLTF
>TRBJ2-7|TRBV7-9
CASSLGTGGPKTYEQYF
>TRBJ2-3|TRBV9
CASSVEDRGGTDTQYF
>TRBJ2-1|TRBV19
CASNPKTRNEQFF